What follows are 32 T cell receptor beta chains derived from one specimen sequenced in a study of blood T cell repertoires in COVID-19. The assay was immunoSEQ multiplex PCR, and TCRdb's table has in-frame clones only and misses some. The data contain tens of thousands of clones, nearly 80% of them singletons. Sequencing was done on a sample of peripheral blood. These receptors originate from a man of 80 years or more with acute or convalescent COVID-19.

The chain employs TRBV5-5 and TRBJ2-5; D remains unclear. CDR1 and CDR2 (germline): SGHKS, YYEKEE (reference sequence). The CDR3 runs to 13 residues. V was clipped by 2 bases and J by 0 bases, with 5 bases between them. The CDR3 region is CASSFRYQETQYF. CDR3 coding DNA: TGTGCCAGCAGCTTCAGGTACCAAGAGACCCAGTACTTC.

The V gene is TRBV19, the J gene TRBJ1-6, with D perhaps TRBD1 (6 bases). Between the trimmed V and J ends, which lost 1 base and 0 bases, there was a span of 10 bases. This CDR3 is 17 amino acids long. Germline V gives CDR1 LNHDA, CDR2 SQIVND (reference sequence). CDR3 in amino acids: CASSIVGQSSYNSPLHF. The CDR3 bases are TGTGCCAGTAGTATAGTAGGACAGAGCTCCTATAATTCACCCCTCCACTTT.

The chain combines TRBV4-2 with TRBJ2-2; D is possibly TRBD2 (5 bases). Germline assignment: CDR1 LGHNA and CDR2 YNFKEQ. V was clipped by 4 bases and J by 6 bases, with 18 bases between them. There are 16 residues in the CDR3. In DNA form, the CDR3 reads TGTGCCAGCAGCCCGGGGAACAGCCCAAGTCCCGGGGAGCTGTTTTTT. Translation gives CASSPGNSPSPGELFF.

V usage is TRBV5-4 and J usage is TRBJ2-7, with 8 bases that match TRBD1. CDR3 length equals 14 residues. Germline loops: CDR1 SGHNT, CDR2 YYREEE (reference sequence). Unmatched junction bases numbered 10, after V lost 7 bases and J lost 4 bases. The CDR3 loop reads CASHRAGGEYEQYF. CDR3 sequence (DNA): TGTGCCAGCCACCGAGCAGGGGGCGAATACGAGCAGTACTTC.

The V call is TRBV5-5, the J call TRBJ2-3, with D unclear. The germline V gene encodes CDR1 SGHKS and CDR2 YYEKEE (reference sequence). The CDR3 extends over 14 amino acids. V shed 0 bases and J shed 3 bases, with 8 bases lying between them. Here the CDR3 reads CASSLDRITDTQYF. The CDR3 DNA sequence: TGTGCCAGCAGCTTGGACAGAATTACAGATACGCAGTATTTT. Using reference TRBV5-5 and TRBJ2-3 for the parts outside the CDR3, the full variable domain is DAGVTQSPTHLIKTRGQQVTLRCSPISGHKSVSWYQQVLGQGPQFIFQYYEKEERGRGNFPDRFSARQFPNYSSELNVNALLLGDSALYLCASSLDRITDTQYFGPGTRLTVL.

The CDR3: CASSRDLAGGGTDTQYF. The CDR3 coding sequence is TGTGCCAGCAGCCGAGATCTAGCGGGGGGCGGCACAGATACGCAGTATTTT. The chain carries TRBV7-3 and TRBJ2-3, with 11 positions matching TRBD2. The CDR3 contains 17 residues. CDR1 and CDR2 (germline): SGHTA, FQGTGA. The V gene end was trimmed by 5 bases and the J gene end by 1 base; junction bases not matched to a gene: 8.

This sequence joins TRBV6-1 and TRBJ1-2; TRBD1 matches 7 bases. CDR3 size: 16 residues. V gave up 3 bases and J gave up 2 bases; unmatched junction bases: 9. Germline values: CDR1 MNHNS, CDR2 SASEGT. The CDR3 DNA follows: TGTGCCAGCAGTGATACTAAGACAGGGAAGAACTATGGCTACACCTTC. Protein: CASSDTKTGKNYGYTF.

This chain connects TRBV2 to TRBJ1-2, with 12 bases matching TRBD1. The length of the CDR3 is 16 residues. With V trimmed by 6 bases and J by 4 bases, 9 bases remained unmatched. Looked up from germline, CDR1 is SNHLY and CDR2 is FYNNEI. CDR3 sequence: CASRRRDRGRSYGYTF. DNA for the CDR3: TGTGCCAGCAGGAGGCGGGACAGGGGGCGCTCCTATGGCTACACCTTC.

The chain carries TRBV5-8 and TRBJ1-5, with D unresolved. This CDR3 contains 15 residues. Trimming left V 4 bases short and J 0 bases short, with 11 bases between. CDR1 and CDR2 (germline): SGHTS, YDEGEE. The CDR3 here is CASSPGLISNQPQHF. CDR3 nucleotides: TGTGCCAGCAGCCCTGGACTCATTAGCAATCAGCCCCAGCATTTT. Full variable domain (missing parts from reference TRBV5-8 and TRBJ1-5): EAGVTQSPTHLIKTRGQQATLRCSPISGHTSVYWYQQALGLGLQFLLWYDEGEERNRGNFPPRFSGRQFPNYSSELNVNALELEDSALYLCASSPGLISNQPQHFGDGTRLSIL.

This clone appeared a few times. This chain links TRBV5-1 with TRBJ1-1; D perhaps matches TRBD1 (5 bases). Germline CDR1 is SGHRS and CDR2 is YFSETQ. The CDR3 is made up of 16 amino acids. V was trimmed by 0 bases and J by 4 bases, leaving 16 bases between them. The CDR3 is CASSLGAGIARTEAFF. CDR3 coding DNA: TGCGCCAGCAGCTTGGGTGCAGGGATTGCGCGCACTGAAGCTTTCTTT.

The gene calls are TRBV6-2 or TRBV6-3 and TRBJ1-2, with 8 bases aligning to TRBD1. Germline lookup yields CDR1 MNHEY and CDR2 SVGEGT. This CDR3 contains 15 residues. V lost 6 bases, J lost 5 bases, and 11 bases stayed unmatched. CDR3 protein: CASSLQGGSIYGYTF. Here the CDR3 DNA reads TGTGCCAGCAGCTTACAGGGGGGATCGATATATGGCTACACCTTC.

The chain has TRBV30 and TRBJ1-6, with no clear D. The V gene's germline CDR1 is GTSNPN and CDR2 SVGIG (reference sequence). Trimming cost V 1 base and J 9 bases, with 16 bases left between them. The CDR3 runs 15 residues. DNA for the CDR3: TGTGCCTGGAGTGATGCGGTTTTTTCGGGTTCACCCCTCCACTTT. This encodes CAWSDAVFSGSPLHF. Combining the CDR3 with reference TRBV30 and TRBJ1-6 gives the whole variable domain SQTIHQWPATLVQPVGSPLSLECTVEGTSNPNLYWYRQAAGRGLQLLFYSVGIGQISSEVPQNLSASRPQDRQFILSSKKLLLSDSGFYLCAWSDAVFSGSPLHFGNGTRLTVT.

CDR3: CASTMESTQPQHF. The CDR3 coding sequence is TGTGCCAGCACCATGGAGTCAACTCAGCCCCAGCATTTT. V is TRBV2 and J is TRBJ1-5; the D is unclear. This CDR3 contains 13 residues. Germline-derived CDR1 and CDR2 are SNHLY and FYNNEI. The V end lost 7 bases, the J end lost 6 bases, and 13 bases lay between the germline ends. Drawing the rest from reference TRBV2 and TRBJ1-5, the complete variable domain is EPEVTQTPSHQVTQMGQEVILRCVPISNHLYFYWYRQILGQKVEFLVSFYNNEISEKSEIFDDQFSVERPDGSNFTLKIRSTKLEDSAMYFCASTMESTQPQHFGDGTRLSIL.

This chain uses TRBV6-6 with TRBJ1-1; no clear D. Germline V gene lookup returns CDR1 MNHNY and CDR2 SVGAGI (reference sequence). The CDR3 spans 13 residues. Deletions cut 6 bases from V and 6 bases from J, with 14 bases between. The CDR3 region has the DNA TGTGCCAGCAGGAACACAAGATTTTCTGAAGCTTTCTTT. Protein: CASRNTRFSEAFF.

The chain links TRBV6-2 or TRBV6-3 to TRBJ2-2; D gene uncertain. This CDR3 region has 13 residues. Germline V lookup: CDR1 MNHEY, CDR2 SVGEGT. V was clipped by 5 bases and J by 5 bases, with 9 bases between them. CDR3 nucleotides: TGTGCCAGCAGTAAACAGCCAACCGGGGAGCTGTTTTTT. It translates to CASSKQPTGELFF.

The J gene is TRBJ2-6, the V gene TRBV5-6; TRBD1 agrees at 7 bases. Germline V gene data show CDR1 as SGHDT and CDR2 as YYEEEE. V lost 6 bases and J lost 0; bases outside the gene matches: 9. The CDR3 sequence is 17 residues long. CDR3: CASTLLTGTSGANVLTF. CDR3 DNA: TGTGCCAGCACCCTACTGACAGGGACCTCTGGGGCCAACGTCCTGACTTTC.

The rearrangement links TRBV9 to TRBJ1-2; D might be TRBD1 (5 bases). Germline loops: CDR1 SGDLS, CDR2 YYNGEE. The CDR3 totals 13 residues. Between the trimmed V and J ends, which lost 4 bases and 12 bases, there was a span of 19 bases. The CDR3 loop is CASSPQTSGFDTF. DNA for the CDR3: TGTGCCAGCAGCCCCCAGACGTCAGGGTTCGACACCTTC.

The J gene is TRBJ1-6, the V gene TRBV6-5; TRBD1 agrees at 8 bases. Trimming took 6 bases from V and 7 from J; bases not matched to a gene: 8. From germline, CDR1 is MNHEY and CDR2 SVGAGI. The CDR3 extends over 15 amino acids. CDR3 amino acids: CASSRDRGVNSPLHF. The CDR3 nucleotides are TGTGCCAGCAGCCGAGACAGGGGTGTAAATTCACCCCTCCACTTT.

This CDR3 reads CASSQAGLTPLHF. CDR3 DNA: TGTGCCAGCAGCCAAGCAGGGTTGACACCCCTCCACTTT. V is TRBV3-1 (or the pseudogene TRBV3-2) and J is TRBJ1-6, with D maybe TRBD1 (5 bases). This CDR3 contains 13 residues. Germline V gives CDR1 LGHDT, CDR2 YNNKEL (reference sequence). V shed 1 base and J shed 11 bases, with 9 bases lying between them.

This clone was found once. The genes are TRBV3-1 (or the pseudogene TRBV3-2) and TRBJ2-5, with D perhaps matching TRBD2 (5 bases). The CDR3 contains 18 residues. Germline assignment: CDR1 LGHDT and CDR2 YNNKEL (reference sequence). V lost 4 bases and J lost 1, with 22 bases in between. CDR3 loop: CASSLLKRAGSFQETQYF. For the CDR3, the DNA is TGTGCCAGCAGCCTCCTTAAGAGGGCAGGATCGTTCCAAGAGACCCAGTACTTC.

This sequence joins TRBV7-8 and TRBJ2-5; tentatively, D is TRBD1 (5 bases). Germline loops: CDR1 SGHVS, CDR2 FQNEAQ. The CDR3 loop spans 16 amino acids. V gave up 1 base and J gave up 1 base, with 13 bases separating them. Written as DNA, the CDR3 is TGTGCCAGCAGCTTAGAAGGGGCGCGCGTCCAAGAGACCCAGTACTTC. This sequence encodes CASSLEGARVQETQYF.

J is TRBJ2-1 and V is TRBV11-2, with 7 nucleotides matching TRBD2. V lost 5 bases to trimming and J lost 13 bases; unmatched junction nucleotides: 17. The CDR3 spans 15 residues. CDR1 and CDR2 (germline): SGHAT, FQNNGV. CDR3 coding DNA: TGTGCCAGCAGCCCGGTGAGGGAGGGACGAAGGGCTCAGTTCTTC. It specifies CASSPVREGRRAQFF. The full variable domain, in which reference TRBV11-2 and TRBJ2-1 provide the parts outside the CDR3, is EAGVAQSPRYKIIEKRQSVAFWCNPISGHATLYWYQQILGQGPKLLIQFQNNGVVDDSQLPKDRFSAERLKGVDSTLKIQPAKLEDSAVYLCASSPVREGRRAQFFGPGTRLTVL.

CDR3 sequence reads: CASSYESLQRGLAKNIQYF. The CDR3 coding sequence is TGTGCCAGCAGTTACGAAAGTCTCCAGCGGGGCTTAGCCAAAAACATTCAGTACTTC. The gene calls are TRBV6-2 or TRBV6-3 and TRBJ2-4, with 7 positions matching TRBD2. Trimming took 2 bases from V and 0 from J; bases not matched to a gene: 13. Per the germline V gene, CDR1 is MNHEY and CDR2 is SVGEGT. The CDR3 has 19 amino acids.

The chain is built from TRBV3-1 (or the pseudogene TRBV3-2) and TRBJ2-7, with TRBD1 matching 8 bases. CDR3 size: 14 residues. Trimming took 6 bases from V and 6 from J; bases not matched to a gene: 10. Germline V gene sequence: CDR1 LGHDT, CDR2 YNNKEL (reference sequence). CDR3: CASSRIAGGSEQYF. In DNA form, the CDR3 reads TGTGCCAGCAGTCGGATAGCAGGGGGCAGCGAGCAGTACTTC.

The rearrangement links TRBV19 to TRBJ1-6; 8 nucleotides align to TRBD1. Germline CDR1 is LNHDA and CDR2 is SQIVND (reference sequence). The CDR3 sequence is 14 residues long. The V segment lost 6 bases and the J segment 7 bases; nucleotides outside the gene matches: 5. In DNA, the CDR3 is TGTGCCAGTAGCAGACAGGGGATGAATTCACCCCTCCACTTT. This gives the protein CASSRQGMNSPLHF.

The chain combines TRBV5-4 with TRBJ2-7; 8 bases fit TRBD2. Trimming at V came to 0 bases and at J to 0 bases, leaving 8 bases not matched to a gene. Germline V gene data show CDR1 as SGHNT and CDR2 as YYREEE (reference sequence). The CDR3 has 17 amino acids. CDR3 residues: CASSLVAGGASSYEQYF. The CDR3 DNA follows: TGTGCCAGCAGCTTGGTCGCGGGGGGAGCGAGCTCCTACGAGCAGTACTTC.

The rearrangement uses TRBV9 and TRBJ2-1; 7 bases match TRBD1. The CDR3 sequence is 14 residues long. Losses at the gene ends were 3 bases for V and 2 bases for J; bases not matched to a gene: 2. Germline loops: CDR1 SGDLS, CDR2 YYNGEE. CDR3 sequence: CASSGQGAYNEQFF. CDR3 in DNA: TGTGCCAGCAGCGGGCAGGGGGCCTACAATGAGCAGTTCTTC. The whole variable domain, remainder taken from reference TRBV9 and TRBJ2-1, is DSGVTQTPKHLITATGQRVTLRCSPRSGDLSVYWYQQSLDQGLQFLIQYYNGEERAKGNILERFSAQQFPDLHSELNLSSLELGDSALYFCASSGQGAYNEQFFGPGTRLTVL.

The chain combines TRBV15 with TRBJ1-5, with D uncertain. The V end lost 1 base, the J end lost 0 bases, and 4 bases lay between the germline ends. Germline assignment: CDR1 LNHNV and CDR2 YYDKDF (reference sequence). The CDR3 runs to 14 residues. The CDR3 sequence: CATSRAGSNQPQHF. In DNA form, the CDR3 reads TGTGCCACCAGCAGAGCAGGTAGCAATCAGCCCCAGCATTTT.

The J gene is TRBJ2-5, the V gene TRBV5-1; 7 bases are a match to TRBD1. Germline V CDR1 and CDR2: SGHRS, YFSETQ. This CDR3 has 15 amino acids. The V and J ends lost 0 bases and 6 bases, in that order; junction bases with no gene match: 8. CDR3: CASSLETGALKTQYF. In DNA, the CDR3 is TGCGCCAGCAGCTTGGAAACAGGGGCGTTGAAGACCCAGTACTTC.

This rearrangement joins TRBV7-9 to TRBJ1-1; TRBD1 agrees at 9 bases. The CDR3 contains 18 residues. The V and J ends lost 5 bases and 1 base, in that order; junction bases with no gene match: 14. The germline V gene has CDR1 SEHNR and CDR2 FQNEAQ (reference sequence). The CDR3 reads CASSAYRGQGSRNTEAFF. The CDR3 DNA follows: TGTGCCAGCAGCGCATATCGTGGACAGGGGTCCAGGAACACTGAAGCTTTCTTT.

This CDR3 reads CASSRTEIDGSYEQYF. CDR3 in DNA: TGCGCCAGCAGCCGCACGGAAATAGACGGGTCCTACGAGCAGTACTTC. The V and J genes are TRBV5-1 and TRBJ2-7; D ambiguous. V was pared by 4 bases and J by 1 base, with 18 bases between. Germline CDR1 is SGHRS and CDR2 is YFSETQ. The CDR3 sequence is 16 residues long. The full variable domain, with the rest looked up from reference TRBV5-1 and TRBJ2-7, is KAGVTQTPRYLIKTRGQQVTLSCSPISGHRSVSWYQQTPGQGLQFLFEYFSETQRNKGNFPGRFSGRQFSNSRSEMNVSTLELGDSALYLCASSRTEIDGSYEQYFGPGTRLTVT.

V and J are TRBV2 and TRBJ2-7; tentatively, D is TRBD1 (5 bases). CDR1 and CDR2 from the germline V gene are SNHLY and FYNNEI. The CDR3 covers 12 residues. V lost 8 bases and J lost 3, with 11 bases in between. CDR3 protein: CASGHTVYEQYF. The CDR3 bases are TGTGCCAGCGGACATACTGTCTACGAGCAGTACTTC.